This TCR beta chain was documented in a study of blood T cell repertoires in COVID-19 (dated by TCRdb to 2018 to 2021). General notes on the study: Samples from collaborators originated in the United States, Italy and Spain and spanned both the acute and convalescent phases of COVID-19. The prospective study material was composed of cDNA or gDNA derived from T cells, B-cell-depleted T cells, or PBMCs. Deeply sampled blood TCRbeta repertoires from subjects exposed to, actively infected with, or recovered from COVID-19 were included in the dataset. The repertoires were released in a freely available public database intended as a resource for research on the immune response to SARS-CoV-2. The samples were drawn from the first 160 participants of the ongoing ImmuneRACE study and from 1,254 subjects provided by 6 global collaborators. Sample metadata almost always included a de-identified subject ID, COVID-19 status, age in years and sex. Where available, HLA class I and class II types were obtained from metadata supplied by the sample provider rather than from assay-based typing. On the study overall, not on this receptor specifically: The amount of clinical and demographic metadata varied by source and participant and was provided uncurated.

The germline V and J ends show losses of 5 bases and 1 base respectively, and no gene match explains 16 bases of the junction. From cysteine to phenylalanine, the CDR3 is 18 amino acids long. Of all the DNA, just the CDR3 is kept, 54 bases in frame from base 1. The germline V gene sets CDR1 to MNHEY and CDR2 to SVGEGT. Participants in the prospective study were aged about 18 to 95 years, lived in some 24 United States geographic areas, and enrolled through a virtual design. To assign participants to cohorts, the prospective study relied on clinical history that participants themselves reported in a screening survey and a study questionnaire. For ImmuneRACE Cohort 3, a participant was defined as recovered based on two consecutive negative NP/OP PCR tests, clearance by a healthcare professional, or resolution of symptoms. In the prospective study, whole blood, serum and a nasopharyngeal or oropharyngeal swab were collected from each participant by mobile phlebotomists. Over a roughly 2-month period, participants in the prospective study had the option of providing additional blood draws and questionnaires. Prospective study blood samples were shipped either frozen or at room temperature before DNA extraction.

Points on this clone: The clone's antigen remains unknown. Per-base quality was not reported, and no clone a single base away is much larger than it.

TCRbeta CDR3 regions were amplified from genomic DNA by means of the immunoSEQ Assay, a bias-controlled multiplex PCR. Per the original workflow: Nucleated cell counts per sample were estimated from amplification of reference gene primers within the assay. To quantify the absolute abundance of each unique TCRbeta CDR3 rearrangement, sequence reads were collapsed and filtered. Productive Simpson clonality was computed per sample as the square root of Simpson's diversity index over productive rearrangements. This is the immuneACCESS table as TCRdb keeps it, with only in-frame sequences that have V and J called. A part of the clones is gone; compared with another copy, unresolved V genes explain less than half, and the rest is unexplained. The V and J calls and clone size were taken over from that table, and D and trimming were inferred from the DNA. For this sample there are about 46,000 clones; more than 85% appear just once. In total, the top ten clones hold approximately 3.1% of the sample.

The specimen sequenced was PBMCs or T cells enriched from blood (not recorded which). The clonotype originates from a woman between 50 and 59 years old who had recovered from COVID-19. The chain was built from TRBV6-2 or TRBV6-3 and TRBJ1-2, and TRBD1 matches 7 of the central bases. CDR3 sequence: CASSTPRGRGRVNYGYTF. Here is the DNA: TGTGCCAGCAGTACCCCGAGGGGGCGCGGACGGGTTAACTATGGCTACACCTTC.